These 31 T cell receptor beta chains share one sample of origin, sequenced in a study of identical twins. TCRdb ran MiXCR on the 5' RACE reads and lists one entry per CDR3 protein. The sample has 1,800,000 or so distinct CDR3 sequences; roughly a third are singletons. The specimen was cord blood. These receptors originate from a newborn girl in good health.

This clonotype was seen a handful of times. The chain uses TRBV19 and TRBJ2-2, with D tentatively TRBD1 (5 bases). Germline loops: CDR1 LNHDA, CDR2 SQIVND (reference sequence). This CDR3 contains 14 residues. Trimming removed 5 bases from V and 2 bases from J, with 9 bases in between. The CDR3 sequence is CASSEDTNTGELFF. In nucleotides, the CDR3 is TGTGCCAGTAGTGAGGACACTAACACCGGGGAGCTGTTTTTT. Complete variable domain (other parts from reference TRBV19 and TRBJ2-2): DGGITQSPKYLFRKEGQNVTLSCEQNLNHDAMYWYRQDPGQGLRLIYYSQIVNDFQKGDIAEGYSVSREKKESFPLTVTSAQKNPTAFYLCASSEDTNTGELFFGEGSRLTVL.

In its sample, this clonotype was seen a few times. V usage is TRBV7-8 and J usage is TRBJ2-3; D unresolved. V dropped 3 bases and J dropped 1 base, with 14 bases sitting between them. Per germline, CDR1 SGHVS and CDR2 FQNEAQ. CDR3 length equals 16 residues. The DNA of the CDR3 is TGTGCCAGCAGCTTCTTCCCGGGCGTCGGCACAGATACGCAGTATTTT. Amino acids: CASSFFPGVGTDTQYF.

CDR3 DNA: TGTGCCAGCACCCCTAGCCCATCGCACAATGAGCAGTTCTTC. It encodes CASTPSPSHNEQFF. The chain recombines TRBV6-1 with TRBJ2-1, with a weak D call TRBD2 (5 bases). V dropped 7 bases and J dropped 5 bases, with 15 bases sitting between them. Germline V lookup: CDR1 MNHNS, CDR2 SASEGT. The CDR3 runs to 14 residues.

This chain joins TRBV19 and TRBJ1-1; tentative D call: TRBD1 (5 bases). This CDR3 is 12 amino acids long. V dropped 3 bases and J dropped 4 bases, with 6 bases sitting between them. Looked up from germline, CDR1 is LNHDA and CDR2 is SQIVND (reference sequence). CDR3 amino acids: CASSIRATEAFF. In DNA form, the CDR3 reads TGTGCCAGTAGTATCAGGGCCACTGAAGCTTTCTTT.

The chain employs TRBV13 and TRBJ2-1; 11 nucleotides match TRBD2. V gave up 4 bases and J gave up 8 bases; unmatched junction bases: 7. CDR1 and CDR2 from the germline V gene are PRHDT and FYEKMQ (reference sequence). The CDR3 runs to 15 residues. CDR3 nucleotides: TGTGCCAGCAGCTCACTAGCGGGAGTATCCCATGAGCAGTTCTTC. Residues: CASSSLAGVSHEQFF.

The chain has TRBV6-6 and TRBJ2-5; 7 nucleotides match TRBD1. CDR3 length: 15 residues. The germline gives CDR1 MNHNY, CDR2 SVGAGI (reference sequence). Unmatched junction bases numbered 9, after V lost 6 bases and J lost 2 bases. The CDR3 region has the DNA TGTGCCAGCAGCATGAGGGGGCAGGGACAAGAGACCCAGTACTTC. Its translation: CASSMRGQGQETQYF.

The V call is TRBV7-9, the J call TRBJ1-2, with D tentatively TRBD1 (6 bases). The germline V gene encodes CDR1 SEHNR and CDR2 FQNEAQ (reference sequence). The ends were cut back, 4 bases at V and 4 bases at J, with 16 bases in the middle. The CDR3 is 15 residues long. CDR3 sequence: CASSSIQGLSYGYTF. CDR3 coding DNA: TGTGCCAGCAGCTCCATACAGGGCCTCAGCTATGGCTACACCTTC.

V usage is TRBV11-2 and J usage is TRBJ2-4; D might be TRBD2 (5 bases). V gave up 3 bases and J gave up 13 bases, with 22 bases separating them. Germline V gene sequence: CDR1 SGHAT, CDR2 FQNNGV. This CDR3 contains 15 residues. CDR3 amino acids: CASSLTPSRAGKQYF. Here the CDR3 DNA reads TGTGCCAGCAGCTTGACACCCAGCCGCGCCGGGAAGCAGTACTTC.

The sample holds many counts of this clonotype. The V and J genes are TRBV12-3 or TRBV12-4 and TRBJ2-7; weak D call: TRBD2 (6 bases). Trimming pared 5 bases from V and 4 bases from J, leaving 15 bases between. The CDR3 runs 14 residues. The CDR3, as DNA: TGTGCCAGCAGTACTAGGAGGGGTGGGTACGAGCAGTACTTC. Residues: CASSTRRGGYEQYF.

This clonotype was recorded a few times. The chain carries TRBV12-3 or TRBV12-4 and TRBJ2-6, with 9 bases identical to TRBD1. With 6 bases clipped from V and 0 bases from J, the junction kept 9 bases outside the gene matches. This CDR3 region has 18 residues. CDR3 DNA: TGTGCCAGCAGGGGGACAGGGATAGCGTACTCTGGGGCCAACGTCCTGACTTTC. It specifies CASRGTGIAYSGANVLTF.

The chain carries TRBV20-1 and TRBJ2-7, with 8 bases fitting TRBD2. V trimming: 0 bases; J trimming: 4 bases; junction bases outside the gene matches: 8. Germline lookup yields CDR1 DFQATT and CDR2 SNEGSKA (reference sequence). The CDR3 length is 15 residues. The CDR3 is CSARELASGLYEQYF. The CDR3 DNA reads TGCAGTGCTAGAGAGTTGGCTAGCGGGTTGTACGAGCAGTACTTC.

The chain has TRBV9 and TRBJ2-4; D is ambiguous. The J call is uncertain, as TRBJ2-7 better fits the DNA end. There are 17 residues in the CDR3. CDR1 and CDR2 (germline): SGDLS, YYNGEE. The CDR3 here is CASSVAIDPNAPYEQYF. CDR3 nucleotide sequence: TGTGCCAGCAGCGTGGCTATCGACCCCAACGCGCCCTACGAGCAGTACTTC.

This clonotype came up once. The chain combines TRBV9 with TRBJ1-5, with TRBD1 matching over 7 bases. Germline V CDR1 and CDR2: SGDLS, YYNGEE. The CDR3 contains 16 residues. The junction had 3 bases not matched to a gene; V was cut back by 0 bases and J by 0 bases. CDR3 region: CASSVEAGGSNQPQHF. The CDR3 DNA is TGTGCCAGCAGCGTAGAGGCAGGGGGTAGCAATCAGCCCCAGCATTTT.

This rearrangement joins TRBV7-2 to TRBJ2-5, with 8 nucleotides matching TRBD2. The ends lost 4 bases at V and 1 base at J; junction bases unmatched: 5. The CDR3 runs to 15 residues. Germline CDR1 is SGHTA and CDR2 is FQGNSA. CDR3 sequence: CASSSVAGPQETQYF. CDR3 coding DNA: TGTGCCAGCAGCTCAGTAGCGGGGCCCCAAGAGACCCAGTACTTC.

A few counts support this clonotype. The chain employs TRBV11-2 and TRBJ2-2, with unresolved D. The CDR3 extends over 15 amino acids. CDR1 SGHAT and CDR2 FQNNGV come from the germline V gene. The V end was cut by 5 bases, the J end by 0 bases, with 10 bases between. CDR3 loop: CASSPYQANTGELFF. The CDR3 DNA sequence: TGTGCCAGCAGCCCTTATCAGGCGAACACCGGGGAGCTGTTTTTT.

The chain combines TRBV20-1 with TRBJ1-2; D unresolved. The germline gives CDR1 DFQATT, CDR2 SNEGSKA (reference sequence). This CDR3 is built from 12 residues. Between the trimmed V and J ends, which lost 5 bases and 8 bases, there was a span of 15 bases. The CDR3 loop reads CSAQIRMGGYTF. The DNA of the CDR3 is TGCAGTGCTCAAATAAGGATGGGAGGCTACACCTTC.

V and J are TRBV14 and TRBJ2-3; 8 bases line up with TRBD2. Germline V gene data show CDR1 as SGHDN and CDR2 as FVKESK. Trimming cost V 1 base and J 2 bases; bases outside gene matches: 5. There are 16 residues in the CDR3. The CDR3 DNA follows: TGTGCCAGCAGCCAAGCAGCGGGGGCTCCCACAGATACGCAGTATTTT. As protein: CASSQAAGAPTDTQYF.

The CDR3 loop is CASGPHSPLHF. Written as DNA, the CDR3 is TGTGCCAGCGGTCCCCATTCACCCCTCCACTTT. This chain links TRBV12-3 or TRBV12-4 with TRBJ1-6, with D hard to call. The V end was cut by 8 bases, the J end by 8 bases, with 7 bases between. This CDR3 comprises 11 residues.

This clonotype was observed a handful of times. The V gene is TRBV12-3 or TRBV12-4, the J gene TRBJ2-1; D ambiguous. CDR3 size: 16 residues. Trimming pared 6 bases from V and 7 bases from J, leaving 22 bases between. In DNA form, the CDR3 reads TGTGCCAGCAGCCCAGGAAGGCTCGGTAGTGGGAATGAGCAGTTCTTC. Residues: CASSPGRLGSGNEQFF.

The rearrangement uses TRBV2 and TRBJ2-1; 7 bases match TRBD2. Gene TRBJ2-7 matches the end of the DNA better, so the J call may be wrong. The CDR3 consists of 16 residues. Germline lookup yields CDR1 SNHLY and CDR2 FYNNEI. In DNA form, the CDR3 reads TGTGCCAGCAGTGCTGGGAGGGGCGGGTCCTACAATGAGCAGTACTTC. Protein sequence: CASSAGRGGSYNEQYF.

The table lists this clonotype with a few counts. CDR3 loop: CASSVVGGGGDGYTF. The DNA of the CDR3 is TGTGCCAGCAGCGTAGTAGGAGGAGGGGGGGATGGCTACACCTTC. The V gene is TRBV9, the J gene TRBJ1-2; perhaps TRBD1 as D (6 bases). This CDR3 spans 15 amino acids. From germline, CDR1 is SGDLS and CDR2 YYNGEE. V was shortened by 0 bases and J by 6 bases, with 15 bases between the two germline ends.

In this sample, this clonotype turned up many times. The chain recombines TRBV5-1 with TRBJ2-3; 12 nucleotides align to TRBD2. Per germline, CDR1 SGHRS and CDR2 YFSETQ. The J segment lost 1 base and the V segment lost 5 bases, leaving 5 bases of the junction unmatched. The CDR3 loop spans 16 amino acids. The CDR3 sequence: CASSRTSGARTDTQYF. The CDR3 DNA is TGCGCCAGCAGTAGGACTAGCGGGGCCCGCACAGATACGCAGTATTTT. Full variable domain (rest looked up from reference TRBV5-1 and TRBJ2-3): KAGVTQTPRYLIKTRGQQVTLSCSPISGHRSVSWYQQTPGQGLQFLFEYFSETQRNKGNFPGRFSGRQFSNSRSEMNVSTLELGDSALYLCASSRTSGARTDTQYFGPGTRLTVL.

This sequence joins TRBV20-1 and TRBJ2-3; 8 bases match TRBD1. The CDR3 has 14 amino acids. Germline CDR1 DFQATT, CDR2 SNEGSKA (reference sequence). The V and J ends lost 5 bases and 1 base, in that order; junction bases with no gene match: 5. The CDR3 DNA reads as TGCAGTGCTCCCGGACAGGGAGGCACAGATACGCAGTATTTT. It yields the protein CSAPGQGGTDTQYF.

The table lists this clonotype with a few counts. This sequence joins TRBV28 and TRBJ2-5; 7 bases match TRBD2. The CDR3 contains 15 residues. Germline V gene sequence: CDR1 MDHEN, CDR2 SYDVKM. J lost 5 bases, V lost 3 bases, and 9 bases had no gene match. This CDR3 is CASSFRRLAGETQYF. Written as DNA, the CDR3 is TGTGCCAGCAGTTTTAGAAGACTAGCCGGGGAGACCCAGTACTTC.

This clonotype was seen a handful of times. The rearrangement joins TRBV9 to TRBJ2-3; D remains ambiguous. The CDR3 is 17 residues long. V lost 3 bases and J lost 2, with 19 bases in between. Germline V gene sequence: CDR1 SGDLS, CDR2 YYNGEE. The CDR3, as DNA: TGTGCCAGCAGCGCCTCCCTGCGGAGCCAATACACAGATACGCAGTATTTT. Its protein product is CASSASLRSQYTDTQYF. The variable domain in full, with the rest retrieved from reference TRBV9 and TRBJ2-3, is DSGVTQTPKHLITATGQRVTLRCSPRSGDLSVYWYQQSLDQGLQFLIQYYNGEERAKGNILERFSAQQFPDLHSELNLSSLELGDSALYFCASSASLRSQYTDTQYFGPGTRLTVL.

This rearrangement joins TRBV7-9 to TRBJ1-6; D is unresolved. The CDR3 has 15 amino acids. The V end lost 2 bases, the J end lost 3 bases, and 8 bases lay between the germline ends. Germline V gives CDR1 SEHNR, CDR2 FQNEAQ (reference sequence). The CDR3, as DNA: TGTGCCAGCAGCTTACAGGAGTTCTATAATTCACCCCTCCACTTT. As protein: CASSLQEFYNSPLHF.

The V call is TRBV20-1, the J call TRBJ2-5; tentative D call: TRBD2 (5 bases). Trimming took off 2 bases at V and 2 bases at J, with 9 bases between the two ends. From germline, CDR1 is DFQATT and CDR2 SNEGSKA (reference sequence). The CDR3 is 13 residues long. CDR3 DNA sequence: TGCAGTGCTAGATGGACTTCTCAAGAGACCCAGTACTTC. Amino acid sequence: CSARWTSQETQYF.

This clonotype was seen more than once but under ten times. CDR3 sequence: CASSQEGGLGARSSPLHF. The CDR3 nucleotides read TGTGCCAGCAGCCAAGAAGGGGGTCTAGGGGCAAGAAGCTCACCCCTCCACTTT. The chain recombines TRBV4-2 with TRBJ1-6, with D tentatively TRBD1 (6 bases). Germline V lookup: CDR1 LGHNA, CDR2 YNFKEQ. V was clipped by 0 bases and J by 10 bases, with 22 bases between them. The CDR3 runs 18 residues.

With regard to this clonotype: A much larger clone lies one base from this, so it may be a read error. CDR3 in amino acids: CSVEGIGTPQETQFF. Here the CDR3 DNA reads TGCAGCGTTGAAGGGATCGGAACGCCGCAAGAGACCCAGTTCTTC. The chain has TRBV29-1 and TRBJ2-1, with no clear D. The CDR3 has 15 residues. Trimming stripped 1 base from V and 13 bases from J, with 23 bases between. CDR1 is SQVTM and CDR2 is ANQGSEA in the germline V gene.

Concerning this clonotype: Given a much more abundant clone one base away, this may be a read error. The rearrangement uses TRBV24-1 and TRBJ2-4, with D perhaps TRBD1 (6 bases). Germline-derived CDR1 and CDR2 are KGHDR and SFDVKD. CDR3 length equals 13 residues. The CDR3 is CAISDTDRYGQYF. CDR3 DNA: TGTGCCATCAGTGACACCGACAGGTATGGGCAGTACTTC.

The sample holds one count of this clonotype. This may be a read error, as it is one base from a much larger clone. This chain uses TRBV25-1 with TRBJ1-2; D is unclear. The CDR3 extends over 13 amino acids. Germline V gene lookup returns CDR1 MGHDK and CDR2 SYGVNS. The CDR3 here is CANSAGRLYGYTF. CDR3 DNA sequence: TGTGCCAACAGTGCCGGCCGACTTTATGGCTACACCTTC.